Sequencing of this T cell receptor beta chain was carried out in a study of T cell responses to AZD1222 COVID-19 vaccine. As for this clone: Its antigen is unknown.

Sequencing was performed with immunoSEQ multiplex PCR; in TCRdb, only in-frame clones are kept and a portion is missing. This table has 150,000 or so clones, 90% to 95% appearing once. Overall study findings and caveats: A mostly white British donor set with more females was recruited, and clonal diversity was possibly underestimated. Elevations in Spike-specific TCR breadth and depth followed administration of two AZD1222 doses.

Sequencing was performed on peripheral blood, taken on day 0 of AZD1222 vaccination. This sequence originates from an adult in good health.

CDR3 coding DNA: TGTGCCAGCAGCCAAGAGGGGGCCCACGGAAACACCATATATTTT. Translated, it gives CASSQEGAHGNTIYF. The V and J genes are TRBV4-2 and TRBJ1-3, with D tentatively TRBD1 (6 bases). Germline V gene sequence: CDR1 LGHNA, CDR2 YNFKEQ. This CDR3 comprises 15 residues. V dropped 0 bases and J dropped 4 bases, with 10 bases sitting between them.